This TCR beta chain derives from a study of T cell clonality in common variable immunodeficiency. Study findings and constraints: TCRbeta clonality was increased in CVID versus healthy controls.

The table came from immunoSEQ multiplex PCR; TCRdb's copy has only in-frame clones and leaves some out. Altogether 39,000 or so clones were found in the sample, and no singletons occur. This clone was counted at least ten times. The antigen is not known. The DNA ends 3 residues before the CDR3 does, and the rest of the CDR3 is filled in from the germline J gene. Germline V CDR1 and CDR2: MNHEY, SVGEGT. V was trimmed by 6 bases and J by 6 bases, leaving 11 bases between them. This CDR3 comprises 13 residues. The TCR comes from a person aged 18-70 years in good health. Sequenced sample: peripheral blood mononuclear cells. The J gene is TRBJ2-2, the V gene TRBV6-2 or TRBV6-3; TRBD1 might be the D (5 bases). CDR3 sequence reads: CASRTPGSGELFF. Partial CDR3 DNA: TGTGCCAGCAGGACCCCAGGGTCCGGGGAG.